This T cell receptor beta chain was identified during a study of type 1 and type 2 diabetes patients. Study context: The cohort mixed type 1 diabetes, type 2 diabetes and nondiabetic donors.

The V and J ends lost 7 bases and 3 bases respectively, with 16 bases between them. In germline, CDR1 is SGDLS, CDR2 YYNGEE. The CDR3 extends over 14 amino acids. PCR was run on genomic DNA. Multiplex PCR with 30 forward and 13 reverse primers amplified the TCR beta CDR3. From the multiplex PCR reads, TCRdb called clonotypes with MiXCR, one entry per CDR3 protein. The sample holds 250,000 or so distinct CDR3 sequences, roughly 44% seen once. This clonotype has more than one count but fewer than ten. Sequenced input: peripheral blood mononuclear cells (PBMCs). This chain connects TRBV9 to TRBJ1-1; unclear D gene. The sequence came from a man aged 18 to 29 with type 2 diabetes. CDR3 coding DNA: TGTGCCAGCCGACCTGGCCGAGAGTACACTGAAGCTTTCTTT. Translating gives CASRPGREYTEAFF.